This TCR beta chain was documented in a study of blood T cell repertoires in COVID-19. The overall study: The United States, Italy and Spain were the sources of the acute and convalescent COVID-19 samples. PBMCs, B-cell-depleted T cells, or T cells were the source of the cDNA or gDNA that made up the material.

Original handling: Estimation of nucleated cell counts relied on the amplification of reference gene primers. The assay was immunoSEQ multiplex PCR, and TCRdb's table has in-frame clones only and misses some. From that table come the V and J calls and clone size; the DNA was used to work out D and trimming. The table has 200,000 or so clones, about 85% seen once; the top ten hold roughly 20%. The V gene's germline CDR1 is MDHEN and CDR2 SYDVKM. Trimming at V came to 6 bases and at J to 1 base, leaving 5 bases not matched to a gene. The length of the CDR3 is 15 residues. V gene TRBV28 combines with J gene TRBJ2-2; 7 nucleotides match TRBD1. This TCR was sampled from a person aged 70 to 85 with COVID-19, enrolled during active disease. The source material was peripheral blood. The CDR3 DNA sequence: TGTGCCAGCAGGGGACGGACAGGGAACACCGGGGAGCTGTTTTTT. Protein sequence: CASRGRTGNTGELFF.